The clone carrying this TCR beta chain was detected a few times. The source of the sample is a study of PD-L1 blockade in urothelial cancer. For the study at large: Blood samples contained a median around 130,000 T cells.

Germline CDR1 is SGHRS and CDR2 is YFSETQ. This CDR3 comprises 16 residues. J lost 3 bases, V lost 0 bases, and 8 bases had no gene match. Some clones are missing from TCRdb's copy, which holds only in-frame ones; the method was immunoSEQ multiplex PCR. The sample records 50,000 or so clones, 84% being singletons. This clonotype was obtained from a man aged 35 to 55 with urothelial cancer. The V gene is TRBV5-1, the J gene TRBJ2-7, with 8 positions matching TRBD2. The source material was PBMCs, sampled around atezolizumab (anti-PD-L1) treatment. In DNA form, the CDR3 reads TGCGCCAGCAGCTTGGGCGCCGGGACTAGGATCTACGAGCAGTACTTC. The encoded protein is CASSLGAGTRIYEQYF.